This T cell receptor (beta chain) was identified during a study of cytomegalovirus exposure and HLA in healthy donors. Study-level findings and limits: There were about 160 TCR beta chains listed as cytomegalovirus-associated. Earlier analysis yielded a pattern in which most TCR beta V segments were productive about 90% or about 30% of the time. TCR beta chain V- and J-gene trimming was linked, in a later analysis, to a missense variant in DCLRE1C.

PCR employed 60 Vbeta and 13 Jbeta primers. Sequenced by immunoSEQ multiplex PCR; TCRdb stores in-frame clones only, minus some. The record lists 200,000 to 250,000 clones, of which the ten most abundant hold 0.9% to 1.4%. The CDR3 runs to 15 residues. V lost 3 bases, J lost 2 bases, and 13 bases lay in between. Per germline, CDR1 MDHEN and CDR2 SYDVKM. Of note for this clone: What it binds is unknown.

Every donor was a healthy person donating bone marrow. This clonotype originated in a girl aged 2-10 years in good health and CMV-seropositive. Input material: PBMCs. The genes are TRBV28 and TRBJ1-1; perhaps TRBD1 as D (6 bases). CDR3 in DNA: TGTGCCAGCAGTTTCCCCGGACAGCTCAACACTGAAGCTTTCTTT. This gives the protein CASSFPGQLNTEAFF.